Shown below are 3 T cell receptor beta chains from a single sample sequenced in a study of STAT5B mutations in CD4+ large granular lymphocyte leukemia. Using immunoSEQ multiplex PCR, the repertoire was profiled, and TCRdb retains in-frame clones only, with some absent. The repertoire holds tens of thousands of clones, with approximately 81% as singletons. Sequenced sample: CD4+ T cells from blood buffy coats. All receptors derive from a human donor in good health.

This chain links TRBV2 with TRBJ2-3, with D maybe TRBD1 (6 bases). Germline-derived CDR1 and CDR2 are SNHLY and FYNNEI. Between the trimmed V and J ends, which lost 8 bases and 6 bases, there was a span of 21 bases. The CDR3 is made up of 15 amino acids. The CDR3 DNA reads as TGTGCCAGCGGCCTGGGGGCTAGGGGTGGGGATACGCAGTATTTT. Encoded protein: CASGLGARGGDTQYF.

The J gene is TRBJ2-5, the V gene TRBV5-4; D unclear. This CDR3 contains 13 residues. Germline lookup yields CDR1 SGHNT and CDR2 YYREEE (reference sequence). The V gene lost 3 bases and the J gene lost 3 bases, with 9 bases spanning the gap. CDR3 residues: CASSSGPKETQYF. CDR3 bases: TGTGCCAGCAGCTCAGGACCGAAAGAGACCCAGTACTTC.

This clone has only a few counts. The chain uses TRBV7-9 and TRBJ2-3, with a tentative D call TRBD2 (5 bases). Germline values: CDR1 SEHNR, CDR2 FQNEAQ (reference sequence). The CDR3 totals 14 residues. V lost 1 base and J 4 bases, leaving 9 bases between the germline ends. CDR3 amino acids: CASSLGRGSDTQYF. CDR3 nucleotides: TGTGCCAGCAGCTTAGGCCGGGGATCAGATACGCAGTATTTT.